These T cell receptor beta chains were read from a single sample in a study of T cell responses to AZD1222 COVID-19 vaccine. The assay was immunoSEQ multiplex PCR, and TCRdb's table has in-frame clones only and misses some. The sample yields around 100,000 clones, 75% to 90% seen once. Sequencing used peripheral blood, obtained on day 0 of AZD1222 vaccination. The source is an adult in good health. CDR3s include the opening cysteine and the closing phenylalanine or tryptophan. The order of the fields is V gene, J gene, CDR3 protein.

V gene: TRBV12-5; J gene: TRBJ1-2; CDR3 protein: CASGLGQGSYGYTF
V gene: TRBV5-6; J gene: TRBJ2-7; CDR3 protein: CASSAGTGVSHEQYF
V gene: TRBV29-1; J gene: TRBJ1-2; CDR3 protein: CSVDTGLDGPDYGYTF
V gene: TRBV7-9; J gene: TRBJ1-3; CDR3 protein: CASSQATNGGNTIYF
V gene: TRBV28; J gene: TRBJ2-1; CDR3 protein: CASSSPVYGGGADEQFF
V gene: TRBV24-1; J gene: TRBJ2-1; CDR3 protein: CATSDSGTGSYNEQFF
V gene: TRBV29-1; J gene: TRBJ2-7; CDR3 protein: CSVEIVGGNEQYF
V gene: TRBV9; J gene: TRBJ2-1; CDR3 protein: CASSVVGNNEQFF
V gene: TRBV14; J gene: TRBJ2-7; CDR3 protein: CASSQLTSGGVIYEQYF
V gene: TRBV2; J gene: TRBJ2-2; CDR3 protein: CASSEVGAQSTGELFF
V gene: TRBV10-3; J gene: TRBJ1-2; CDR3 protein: CATGDNGYTF
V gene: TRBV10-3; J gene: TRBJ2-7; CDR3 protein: CAIRDSYEQYF
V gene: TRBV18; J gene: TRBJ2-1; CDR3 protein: CASSPQLEEQFF
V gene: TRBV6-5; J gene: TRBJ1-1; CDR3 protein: CASSQGTGGTEAFF
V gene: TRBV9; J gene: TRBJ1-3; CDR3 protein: CASSEGQGLSGNTIYF
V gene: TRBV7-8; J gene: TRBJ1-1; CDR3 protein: CASSFFGTENTEAFF
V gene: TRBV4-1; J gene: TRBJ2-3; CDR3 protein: CASTPRGAADTQYF
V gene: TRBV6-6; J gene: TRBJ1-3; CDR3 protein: CASSRWPGQGSGNTIYF
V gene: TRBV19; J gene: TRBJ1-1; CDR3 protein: CASSERTGVGTEAFF
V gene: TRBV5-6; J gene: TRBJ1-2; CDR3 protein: CASRYRDTYYGYTF
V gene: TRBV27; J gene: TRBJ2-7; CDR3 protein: CASSFGGNEQYF
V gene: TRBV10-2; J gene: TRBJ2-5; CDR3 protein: CASSFTGQETQYF
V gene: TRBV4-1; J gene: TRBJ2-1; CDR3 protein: CASSQGGIGVAQFF
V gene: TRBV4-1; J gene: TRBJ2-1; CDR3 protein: CASSPDRSSYNEQFF
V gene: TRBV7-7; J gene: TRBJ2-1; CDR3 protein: CASSLGTGGLDEQFF
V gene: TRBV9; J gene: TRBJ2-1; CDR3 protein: CASSVVRGGFSYNEQFF
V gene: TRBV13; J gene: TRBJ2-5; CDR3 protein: CASSRLKRDRGETQYF
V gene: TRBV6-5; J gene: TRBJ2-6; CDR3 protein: CASSSGANVLTF
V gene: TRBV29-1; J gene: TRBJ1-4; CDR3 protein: CSVDRDGLNEKLFF
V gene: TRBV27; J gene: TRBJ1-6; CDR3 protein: CASSHPGSPLHF
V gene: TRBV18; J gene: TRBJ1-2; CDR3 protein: CASSPGGDGYTF
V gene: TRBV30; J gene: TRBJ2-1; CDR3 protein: CAWTSLAGGPFNEQFF
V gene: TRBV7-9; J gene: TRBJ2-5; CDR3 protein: CASNPPGSFEETQYF
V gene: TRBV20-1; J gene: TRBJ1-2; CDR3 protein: CSAPGYTF
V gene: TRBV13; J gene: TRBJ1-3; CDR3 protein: CASSLGAIGNTIYF
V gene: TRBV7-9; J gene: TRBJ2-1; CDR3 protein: CASRRPGLAYNEQFF
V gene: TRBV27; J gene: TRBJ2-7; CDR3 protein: CASSARLPYEQYF
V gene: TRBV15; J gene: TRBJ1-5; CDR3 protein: CATSRELGGVEPQHF
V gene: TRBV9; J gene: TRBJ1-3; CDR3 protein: CASSVGTGGFTGNTIYF
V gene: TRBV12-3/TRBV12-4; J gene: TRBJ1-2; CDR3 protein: CASSFAGLGYTF
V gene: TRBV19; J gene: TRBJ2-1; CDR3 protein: CASSPHRTSGGNEQFF
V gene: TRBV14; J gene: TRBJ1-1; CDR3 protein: CASRHIGTEAFF